This record covers a single TCR beta chain. The antigen remains unidentified. A read error is possible here, since a much larger clone lies one base away. Germline V gene lookup returns CDR1 MNHEY and CDR2 SVGAGI. The CDR3 totals 14 residues. The source of the sample is a study of post-analysis software for immune sequencing data. Study summary: Progressive-relapsing, secondary progressive and relapsing-remitting multiple sclerosis were among the disease courses included. Study-wide results and limits: When patients were compared with controls, about 5 TRBV segments were more frequent, TRBV5-6, TRBV5-1 and TRBV20-1 among them.

Unique molecular identifiers were present in the TCR beta cDNA libraries. With about 0.95 to 10 million T cells as the source, 500,000 to 650,000 cDNA molecules resulted. Each CDR3 protein is one row after TCRdb ran MiXCR on the PCR reads. The sample comprises roughly 800,000 distinct CDR3 sequences, roughly 30% of which are singletons, and 0.55% to 0.65% rests with the top ten. The TCR was taken from a girl between 10 and 17 years old with multiple sclerosis. The sequenced material came from blood. V and J are TRBV6-5 and TRBJ2-5, with D perhaps assigned TRBD1 or TRBD2 (5 bases each). The closer fit of TRBJ2-7 to the DNA end suggests the J call may be wrong. Here the CDR3 DNA reads TGTGCCAGCAGGTTACGGAGTCTGGGACGCGAGCAGTACTTC. It specifies CASRLRSLGREQYF.